A selection of T cell receptor beta chains follows, all from one sample in a study of blood T cell repertoires in COVID-19. The protocol was immunoSEQ multiplex PCR, while the TCRdb copy is restricted to in-frame clones and leaves out a portion. The profile shows 30,000 or so clones, 85% of them singletons. Sample: peripheral blood. The receptors come from a man older than 75 with active COVID-19. CDR3s include the opening cysteine and the closing phenylalanine or tryptophan.

v_gene: TRBV19; j_gene: TRBJ1-6; CDR3aa: CATRSGGNSPLHF
v_gene: TRBV5-1; j_gene: TRBJ2-7; CDR3aa: CASSLGGSSGLEQYF
v_gene: TRBV2; j_gene: TRBJ2-5; CDR3aa: CASSDLADGLVSETQYF
v_gene: TRBV12-3/TRBV12-4; j_gene: TRBJ2-4; CDR3aa: CASRGVNIQYF
v_gene: TRBV20-1; j_gene: TRBJ2-7; CDR3aa: CSASPDTEAPYEQYF
v_gene: TRBV7-8; j_gene: TRBJ1-4; CDR3aa: CASSLGGQGQDKLFF
v_gene: TRBV7-7; j_gene: TRBJ2-5; CDR3aa: CASSLAGTKETQYF
v_gene: TRBV5-1; j_gene: TRBJ1-1; CDR3aa: CASTIYGLGATEAFF
v_gene: TRBV27; j_gene: TRBJ2-7; CDR3aa: CASSSGTGGYEQYF
v_gene: TRBV5-5; j_gene: TRBJ2-2; CDR3aa: CASSFWGVGELFF
v_gene: TRBV20-1; j_gene: TRBJ2-1; CDR3aa: CSASWPSSYNEQFF
v_gene: TRBV24-1; j_gene: TRBJ2-2; CDR3aa: CATSDSSSGGAFGELFF
v_gene: TRBV7-9; j_gene: TRBJ1-3; CDR3aa: CASSLGVGEPGNTIYF
v_gene: TRBV4-2; j_gene: TRBJ1-1; CDR3aa: CASSQTPGDTEAFF